Following are 29 T cell receptor beta chains from one sample sequenced in a study of spatial heterogeneity in lung cancer. Study findings and constraints: Expanded alpha and beta TCR counts within tumors tracked tumor mutation counts.

Each CDR3 protein gets one entry after TCRdb re-called the 5' RACE reads with MiXCR. The sample yields 5,500 to 8,500 distinct CDR3 sequences, about 3.4% seen once. These receptors lack a known antigen. Time point reported: sample taken at primary tumor resection. The sequences come from lung tumor tissue, collected at surgery. The receptors come from a male donor with early-stage non-small cell lung cancer.

This clonotype has ten or more counts. DNA for the CDR3: TGTGCCAGCAGCCAGGGTCTTGTTGACCGGGAGCTGTTTTTT. This codes for CASSQGLVDRELFF. J is TRBJ2-2 and V is TRBV4-2; D ambiguous. Trimming took 3 bases from V and 9 from J, leaving 14 bases between them. In germline, CDR1 is LGHNA, CDR2 YNFKEQ. The CDR3 is 14 amino acids.

By share of the sample, this clonotype is medium-sized. The V and J genes are TRBV7-2 and TRBJ1-2; D gene unclear. With 1 base removed from V and 2 bases from J, the gap between germline ends came to 11 bases. This CDR3 has 15 amino acids. The germline V gene encodes CDR1 SGHTA and CDR2 FQGNSA. The CDR3 is CASSLEGSGNYGYTF. DNA of the CDR3: TGTGCCAGCAGCTTAGAAGGGAGTGGGAACTATGGCTACACCTTC.

This clonotype was recorded many times. J is TRBJ1-2 and V is TRBV27; TRBD1 matches at 7 bases. Per germline, CDR1 MNHEY and CDR2 SMNVEV (reference sequence). Germline trimming cut 5 bases from V and 4 bases from J; bases unmatched to any gene: 7. The CDR3 has 14 amino acids. The CDR3, as DNA: TGTGCCAGCAGTCCGAACCGGGACAGCTATGGCTACACCTTC. Encoded protein: CASSPNRDSYGYTF.

This chain connects TRBV7-2 to TRBJ2-1; D is unresolved. The germline gives CDR1 SGHTA, CDR2 FQGNSA. CDR3 length equals 14 residues. V was pared by 5 bases and J by 6 bases, with 14 bases between. In DNA, the CDR3 is TGTGCCAGCAGCCTCAACTGGCACCTCAATGAGCAGTTCTTC. Its protein product is CASSLNWHLNEQFF.

This clonotype showed up many times. This chain connects TRBV7-3 to TRBJ2-3; 7 bases match TRBD2. The CDR3 is 12 amino acids. Germline V gene lookup returns CDR1 SGHTA and CDR2 FQGTGA. The V gene end was trimmed by 4 bases and the J gene end by 6 bases; junction bases not matched to a gene: 1. The CDR3 nucleotides read TGTGCCAGCAGCTCCGGGGGGGATACGCAGTATTTT. This codes for CASSSGGDTQYF. Looking up the rest from reference TRBV7-3 and TRBJ2-3 gives the full variable domain: GAGVSQTPSNKVTEKGKYVELRCDPISGHTALYWYRQSLGQGPEFLIYFQGTGAADDSGLPNDRFFAVRPEGSVSTLKIQRTERGDSAVYLCASSSGGDTQYFGPGTRLTVL.

The sample holds many counts of this clonotype. The chain carries TRBV7-9 and TRBJ2-6; perhaps TRBD1 as D (5 bases). CDR3 length equals 18 residues. Germline V gene sequence: CDR1 SEHNR, CDR2 FQNEAQ (reference sequence). Trimming took off 0 bases at V and 0 bases at J, with 12 bases between the two ends. The CDR3 DNA sequence: TGTGCCAGCAGCTTAGCGGGCGAACAGGACTCTGGGGCCAACGTCCTGACTTTC. This sequence encodes CASSLAGEQDSGANVLTF.

Within the sample, this clonotype is medium-sized. The CDR3 reads CASSYSTSGGETQYF. CDR3 nucleotide sequence: TGTGCCAGCAGTTACTCGACTAGCGGGGGAGAGACCCAGTACTTC. J is TRBJ2-5 and V is TRBV6-2 or TRBV6-3; 12 bases align to TRBD2. Per the germline V gene, CDR1 is MNHEY and CDR2 is SVGEGT. Germline trimming cut 0 bases from V and 4 bases from J; bases unmatched to any gene: 0. CDR3 size: 15 residues.

This clonotype has at least ten counts. The V gene is TRBV12-3 or TRBV12-4, the J gene TRBJ2-2; D is possibly TRBD2 (6 bases). V lost 5 bases and J 4 bases, leaving 8 bases between the germline ends. The CDR3 is 13 residues long. The CDR3 DNA is TGTGCCAGCAGTGGGGACTCCACCGGGGAGCTGTTTTTT. It is translated as CASSGDSTGELFF.

This clonotype has ten or more counts. The V and J genes are TRBV5-6 and TRBJ1-4; 7 bases are shared with TRBD1. CDR3 size: 14 residues. CDR1 and CDR2 from the germline V gene are SGHDT and YYEEEE. V shed 4 bases, J shed 5 bases, and the junction held 5 bases outside the gene matches. CDR3 protein: CASSPDRRNEKLFF. The CDR3 DNA reads TGTGCCAGCAGCCCGGACAGGAGAAATGAAAAACTGTTTTTT.

This clonotype was detected ten times or more. The rearrangement links TRBV29-1 to TRBJ2-3, with 9 bases matching TRBD1. The CDR3 is made up of 14 amino acids. V was pared by 7 bases and J by 6 bases, with 11 bases of the junction left unmatched. CDR1 is SQVTM, CDR2 ANQGSEA, per germline. The CDR3: CSAPLLGQGDTQYF. CDR3 coding DNA: TGCAGCGCTCCCCTCCTGGGACAGGGCGATACGCAGTATTTT.

Many counts were recorded for this clonotype. The genes are TRBV6-1 and TRBJ2-3; 8 nucleotides agree with TRBD2. The CDR3 extends over 16 amino acids. The trim removed 6 bases at V and 4 bases at J, leaving 12 bases unmatched. Germline assignment: CDR1 MNHNS and CDR2 SASEGT. Here the CDR3 reads CASRGWNGRAPDTQYF. The DNA of the CDR3 is TGTGCCAGCAGGGGATGGAACGGGAGGGCCCCAGATACGCAGTATTTT.

As regards this clonotype: Sequence at one end of the junction differs from germline and may be a read error. The chain is built from TRBV6-6 and TRBJ1-2; D call uncertain. The CDR3 is 14 residues long. Germline V gene lookup returns CDR1 MNHNY and CDR2 SVGAGI (reference sequence). CDR3 residues: CASTGLGANYGYNF. Written as DNA, the CDR3 is TGTGCCAGCACCGGACTGGGAGCTAACTATGGCTACAACTTC.

This clonotype was found many times. The V call is TRBV2, the J call TRBJ1-2, with D unclear. Germline CDR1 is SNHLY and CDR2 is FYNNEI. The CDR3 loop spans 12 amino acids. The germline V and J ends were trimmed by 4 bases and 5 bases, with 8 bases remaining between them. The CDR3 nucleotides are TGTGCCAGCAGTGGGGCAAGTTATGGCTACACCTTC. As protein: CASSGASYGYTF.

This clonotype was counted at least ten times. The chain recombines TRBV19 with TRBJ2-1, with 10 bases identical to TRBD1. J was trimmed by 9 bases and V by 4 bases; bases with no gene match: 12. This CDR3 has 16 amino acids. CDR1 and CDR2 (germline): LNHDA, SQIVND (reference sequence). The CDR3 nucleotides read TGTGCCAGTAGTAGTCAGACAGGGGGCAGTGAAGGTGAGCAGTTCTTC. Translation: CASSSQTGGSEGEQFF.

This clonotype was seen repeatedly, ten times or more. The rearrangement uses TRBV3-1 and TRBJ2-3; no reliable D call. The CDR3 consists of 12 residues. The V gene lost 2 bases and the J gene lost 6 bases, with 6 bases spanning the gap. Per the germline V gene, CDR1 is LGHDT and CDR2 is YNNKEL (reference sequence). The CDR3, as DNA: TGTGCCAGCAGCCAACTCCGGGATACGCAGTATTTT. This translates into CASSQLRDTQYF.

This clonotype counts as medium-sized (0.01 to 0.1%). The chain employs TRBV19 and TRBJ2-2, with a weak D call TRBD1 (5 bases). This CDR3 comprises 16 residues. Between the trimmed V and J ends, which lost 3 bases and 0 bases, there was a span of 11 bases. Germline V gene data show CDR1 as LNHDA and CDR2 as SQIVND (reference sequence). CDR3 nucleotide sequence: TGTGCCAGTAGTATCCTTACGACAGCGAACACCGGGGAGCTGTTTTTT. This sequence encodes CASSILTTANTGELFF.

This clonotype counts as medium-sized. This rearrangement joins TRBV5-1 to TRBJ2-7; tentatively, D is TRBD1 or TRBD2 (6 bases each). Per germline, CDR1 SGHRS and CDR2 YFSETQ. Trimming stripped 0 bases from V and 5 bases from J, with 12 bases between. This CDR3 contains 14 residues. The CDR3 DNA is TGCGCCAGCAGCTTGGTAGGGGGGCCCAACGAGCAGTACTTC. It is translated as CASSLVGGPNEQYF.

This clonotype is labeled medium-sized. V gene TRBV7-8 combines with J gene TRBJ2-7; the D gene is possibly TRBD1 (6 bases). The germline V gene has CDR1 SGHVS and CDR2 FQNEAQ. This CDR3 has 13 residues. The V end lost 3 bases, the J end lost 4 bases, and 10 bases lay between the germline ends. CDR3 residues: CASSLAGQYEQYF. CDR3 in DNA: TGTGCCAGCAGCTTGGCCGGACAGTACGAGCAGTACTTC.

This clonotype was detected ten times or more. The CDR3 here is CAWENTEAFF. CDR3 bases: TGTGCCTGGGAGAACACTGAAGCTTTCTTT. J is TRBJ1-1 and V is TRBV30; D gene unclear. Germline V gene lookup returns CDR1 GTSNPN and CDR2 SVGIG (reference sequence). The CDR3 has 10 amino acids. V was shortened by 5 bases and J by 1 base, with 2 bases between the two germline ends.

This clonotype was observed many times. This chain links TRBV12-3 or TRBV12-4 with TRBJ1-2; D unclear. The germline V and J ends were trimmed by 5 bases and 8 bases, with 18 bases remaining between them. The CDR3 has 14 amino acids. For the CDR3, the DNA is TGTGCCAGCAGTGCGCAGGTCGTGGGATACGGCTACACCTTC. Protein product: CASSAQVVGYGYTF.

Sample share makes this clonotype medium-sized. This sequence joins TRBV2 and TRBJ1-4; 9 positions match TRBD1. The J segment lost 2 bases and the V segment lost 6 bases, leaving 7 bases of the junction unmatched. The CDR3 covers 16 residues. The germline CDR1 and CDR2 sequences are SNHLY and FYNNEI. CDR3 nucleotide sequence: TGTGCCAGCAGCGCCGACAGGGGGAGGACTAATGAAAAACTGTTTTTT. It translates to CASSADRGRTNEKLFF.

This clonotype rates as medium-sized. V gene TRBV20-1 combines with J gene TRBJ2-7; 8 positions match TRBD2. The CDR3 contains 14 residues. Per germline, CDR1 DFQATT and CDR2 SNEGSKA (reference sequence). V dropped 6 bases and J dropped 3; count of bases not matched to a gene: 10. CDR3 protein: CSATWTGGSYEQYF. The CDR3 DNA follows: TGCAGTGCAACCTGGACGGGAGGGAGCTACGAGCAGTACTTC.

The chain has TRBV4-2 and TRBJ2-7; D is perhaps TRBD2 (6 bases). V lost 1 base to trimming and J lost 7 bases, with 20 bases between them. CDR1 is LGHNA and CDR2 is YNFKEQ in the germline V gene. The CDR3 is 16 amino acids. The CDR3 loop reads CASSQGVGGLPGEQYF. CDR3 DNA sequence: TGTGCCAGCAGCCAAGGGGTGGGGGGACTTCCTGGGGAGCAGTACTTC.

This clonotype is deemed medium-sized. The rearrangement uses TRBV7-6 and TRBJ1-4, with TRBD1 as a possible D gene (5 bases). This CDR3 spans 15 amino acids. V shed 2 bases and J shed 3 bases, with 10 bases lying between them. From germline, CDR1 is SGHVS and CDR2 FNYEAQ. The CDR3 region is CASSLSGGSNEKLFF. For the CDR3, the DNA is TGTGCCAGCAGCTTATCGGGGGGGTCTAATGAAAAACTGTTTTTT.

This clonotype is medium-sized by share. This chain connects TRBV2 to TRBJ2-5; 7 bases line up with TRBD1. Germline V CDR1 and CDR2: SNHLY, FYNNEI. V lost 0 bases, J lost 4 bases, and 5 bases stayed unmatched. The CDR3 totals 15 residues. In DNA, the CDR3 is TGTGCCAGCAGTGAAGCGCAGACAGGGATAGAGACCCAGTACTTC. Protein: CASSEAQTGIETQYF.

This clonotype is medium-sized within its sample. CDR3 residues: CASSRFPGDSGANVLTF. CDR3 DNA sequence: TGCGCCAGCAGCAGATTCCCGGGAGACTCTGGGGCCAACGTCCTGACTTTC. The chain couples TRBV5-1 to TRBJ2-6; a possible D gene is TRBD2 (6 bases). Trimming shortened V by 4 bases and J by 0 bases, and 14 bases separated the two germline ends. The V gene's germline CDR1 is SGHRS and CDR2 YFSETQ. The length of the CDR3 is 17 residues.

This clonotype was seen repeatedly, ten times or more. V and J are TRBV12-3 or TRBV12-4 and TRBJ1-2; D perhaps matches TRBD1 (6 bases). V was clipped by 6 bases and J by 7 bases, with 21 bases between them. The CDR3 runs to 15 residues. The CDR3 region is CASRPPGTPQGGYTF. The CDR3 DNA sequence: TGTGCCAGCAGACCACCCGGGACTCCACAGGGTGGCTACACCTTC.

This clonotype was observed at least ten times. The chain couples TRBV6-4 to TRBJ2-3; D is unresolved. The CDR3 has 15 amino acids. Between the trimmed V and J ends, which lost 5 bases and 2 bases, there was a span of 14 bases. Germline V CDR1 and CDR2: MRHNA, SNTAGT. CDR3: CASSTAGRSTDTQYF. CDR3 sequence (DNA): TGTGCCAGCAGTACAGCCGGGCGATCCACAGATACGCAGTATTTT.

This clonotype showed up many times. V is TRBV5-1 and J is TRBJ2-2; no firm D call. The CDR3 consists of 14 residues. V was shortened by 4 bases and J by 3 bases, with 10 bases between the two germline ends. Germline lookup yields CDR1 SGHRS and CDR2 YFSETQ. The CDR3 region is CASSPLSDTGELFF. The DNA of the CDR3 is TGCGCCAGCAGCCCCCTGTCTGACACCGGGGAGCTGTTTTTT.